These 4 T cell receptor beta chains came from one sample sequenced in a study of blood T cell repertoires in COVID-19. Sequencing used immunoSEQ multiplex PCR; TCRdb keeps in-frame clones, though not all of them. This table holds about 100,000 clones, about 89% found once. Sequencing was carried out using peripheral blood. These TCRs come from a man between 50 and 59 years old with active COVID-19.

The V gene is TRBV27, the J gene TRBJ2-1; TRBD2 matches at 9 bases. CDR1 MNHEY and CDR2 SMNVEV come from the germline V gene (reference sequence). This CDR3 contains 16 residues. The ends lost 5 bases at V and 10 bases at J; junction bases unmatched: 15. The CDR3 region is CASSPSLVAGVGEQFF. CDR3 bases: TGTGCCAGCAGTCCCTCGTTGGTAGCGGGAGTGGGCGAGCAGTTCTTC.

V is TRBV4-2 and J is TRBJ2-1, with 11 bases fitting TRBD2. The CDR3 is 16 amino acids. CDR1 LGHNA and CDR2 YNFKEQ come from the germline V gene. The J segment lost 6 bases and the V segment lost 3 bases, leaving 7 bases of the junction unmatched. The CDR3 protein is CASSQAGTSGLNEQFF. The DNA for the CDR3 is TGTGCCAGCAGCCAGGCCGGGACTAGCGGACTCAATGAGCAGTTCTTC.

The genes are TRBV30 and TRBJ1-6; D is unresolved. CDR1 and CDR2 (germline): GTSNPN, SVGIG (reference sequence). Trimming cost V 2 bases and J 9 bases, with 11 bases left between them. This CDR3 is 13 amino acids long. The CDR3 sequence: CAWSTGVSSPLHF. Written as DNA, the CDR3 is TGTGCCTGGAGTACCGGGGTTAGTTCACCCCTCCACTTT.

The V gene is TRBV9, the J gene TRBJ2-5; 7 bases fit TRBD1. Per the germline V gene, CDR1 is SGDLS and CDR2 is YYNGEE. The CDR3 is 14 residues long. Germline trimming cut 4 bases from V and 1 base from J; bases unmatched to any gene: 4. DNA of the CDR3: TGTGCCAGCAGCAAACAGGGGACCCAAGAGACCCAGTACTTC. It encodes CASSKQGTQETQYF.